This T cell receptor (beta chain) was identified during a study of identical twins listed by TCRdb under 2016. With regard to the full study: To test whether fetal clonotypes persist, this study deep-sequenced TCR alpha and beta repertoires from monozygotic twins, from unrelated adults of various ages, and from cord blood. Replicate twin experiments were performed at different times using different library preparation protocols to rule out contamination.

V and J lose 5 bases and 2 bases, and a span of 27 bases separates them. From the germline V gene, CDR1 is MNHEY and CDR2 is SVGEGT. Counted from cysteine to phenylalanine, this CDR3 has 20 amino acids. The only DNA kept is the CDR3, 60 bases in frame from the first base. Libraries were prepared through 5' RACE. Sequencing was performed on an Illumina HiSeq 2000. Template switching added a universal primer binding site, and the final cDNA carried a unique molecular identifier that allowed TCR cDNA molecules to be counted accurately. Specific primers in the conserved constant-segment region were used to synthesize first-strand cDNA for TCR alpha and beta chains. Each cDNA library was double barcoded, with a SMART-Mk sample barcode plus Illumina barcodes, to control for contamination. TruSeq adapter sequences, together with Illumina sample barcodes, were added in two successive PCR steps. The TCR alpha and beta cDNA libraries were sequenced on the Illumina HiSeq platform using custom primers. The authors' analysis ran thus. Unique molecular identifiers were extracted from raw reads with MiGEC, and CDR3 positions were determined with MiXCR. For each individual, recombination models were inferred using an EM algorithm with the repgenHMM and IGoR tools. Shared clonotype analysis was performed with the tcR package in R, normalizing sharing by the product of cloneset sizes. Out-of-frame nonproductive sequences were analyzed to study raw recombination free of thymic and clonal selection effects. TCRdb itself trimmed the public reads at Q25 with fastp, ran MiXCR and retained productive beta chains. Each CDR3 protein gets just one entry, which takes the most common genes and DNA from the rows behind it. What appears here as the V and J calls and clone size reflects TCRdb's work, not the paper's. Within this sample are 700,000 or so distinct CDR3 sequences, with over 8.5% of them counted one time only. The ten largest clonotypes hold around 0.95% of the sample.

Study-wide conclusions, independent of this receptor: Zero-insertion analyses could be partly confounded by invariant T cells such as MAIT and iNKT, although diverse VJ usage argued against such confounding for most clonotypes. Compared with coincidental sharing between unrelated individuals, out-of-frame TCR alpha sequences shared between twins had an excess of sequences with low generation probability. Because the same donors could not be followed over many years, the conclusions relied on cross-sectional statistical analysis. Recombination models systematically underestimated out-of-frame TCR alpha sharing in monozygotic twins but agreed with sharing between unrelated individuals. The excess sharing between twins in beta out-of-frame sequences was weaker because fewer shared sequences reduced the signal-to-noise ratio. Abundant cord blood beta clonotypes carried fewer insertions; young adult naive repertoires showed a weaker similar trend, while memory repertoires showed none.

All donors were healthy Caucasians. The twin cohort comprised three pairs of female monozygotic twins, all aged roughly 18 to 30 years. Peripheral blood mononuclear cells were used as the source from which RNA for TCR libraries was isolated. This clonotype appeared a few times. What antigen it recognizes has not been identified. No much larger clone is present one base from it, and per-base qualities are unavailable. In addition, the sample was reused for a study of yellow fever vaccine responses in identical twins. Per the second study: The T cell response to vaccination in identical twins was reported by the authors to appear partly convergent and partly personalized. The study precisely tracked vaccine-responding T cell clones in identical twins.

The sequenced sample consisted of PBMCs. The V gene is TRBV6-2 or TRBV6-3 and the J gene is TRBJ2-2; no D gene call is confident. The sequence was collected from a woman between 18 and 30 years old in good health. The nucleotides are TGTGCCAGCAGTCGCCCTTCCTTAGGGCGGCACGGAAAAAACACCGGGGAGCTGTTTTTT. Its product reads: CASSRPSLGRHGKNTGELFF.